Listed here is a single TCR beta chain. A junction end diverges from the germline sequence, so it may reflect a read error. This record comes from a study of STAT5B mutations in CD4+ large granular lymphocyte leukemia. The method was immunoSEQ multiplex PCR; TCRdb's version includes in-frame clones alone and lacks a portion of them. The data hold fewer than 45,000 clones, with 81% observed a single time. This CDR3 has 15 residues. The germline gives CDR1 SEHNR, CDR2 FQNEAQ (reference sequence). Material for sequencing was CD4+ T cells from blood buffy coats. The sequence was collected from a human donor in good health. This rearrangement joins TRBV7-9 to TRBJ2-1; the match to TRBD2 covers 13 bases. CDR3 bases: TGTGCCAGCAGCTTAGCCCTCGGACTAGCGGGGGAGGTGGTCTTC. Translation gives CASSLALGLAGEVVF.